This T cell receptor beta chain was obtained from a study of T cells in women clearing cervical HPV infection. For the study at large: Control women cleared a single incident HPV16 infection within 12 months.

Worth noting for this clone: The target antigen is unknown. The CDR3 is cut off 3 residues early in the read; its end comes from the germline J gene.

Points from the study as a whole: Unknown T-cell numbers per sample may underlie the richness differences.

Germline CDR1 is SGHDT and CDR2 is YYEEEE. V trimming: 7 bases; J trimming: 5 bases; junction bases outside the gene matches: 7. The CDR3 is 13 residues long. TCRdb's table, derived via immunoSEQ multiplex PCR, lists solely in-frame clones and lacks some. The sample table sets out 25,000 to 35,000 clones. Sequencing was performed on blood buffy coat. The clonotype originates from a woman aged 18-69 years with a cervical HPV16 infection that either progressed to CIN3+ or cleared (not recorded which). The chain recombines TRBV5-6 with TRBJ2-7; 9 bases match TRBD1. The CDR3 bases that were read are TGTGCCAGCGAGGGACAGGGTGTTCACGAG. Its protein product is CASEGQGVHE. The entire CDR3 is CASEGQGVHEQYF.